These 6 T cell receptor beta chains were sequenced from one sample in a study of T and B cells in COVID-19 patients. Each TRB amplification used roughly 230-550 ng of genomic DNA from blood. BIOMED2 TRB-A/B primer pools were used in multiplex TRB PCR. TCRdb fed the multiplex PCR reads into MiXCR, producing one record per CDR3 protein. Of some 13,000 distinct CDR3 sequences detected, over 25% appear once; the ten largest clones hold roughly 3.7%. Sequencing was done on a sample of blood. All receptors derive from a human donor who had recovered from COVID-19.

By share, this clonotype ranks as medium-sized. The rearrangement joins TRBV11-1 to TRBJ2-2; a possible D gene is TRBD1 (6 bases). V was trimmed by 2 bases and J by 3 bases, leaving 7 bases between them. Germline V gene sequence: CDR1 SGHAT, CDR2 FQDESV (reference sequence). There are 14 residues in the CDR3. CDR3 nucleotide sequence: TGTGCCAGCAGCTTACACAGGGACACCGGGGAGCTGTTTTTT. Its protein is CASSLHRDTGELFF.

The chain has TRBV14 and TRBJ2-7; TRBD2 agrees at 8 bases. The CDR3 covers 15 residues. The germline gives CDR1 SGHDN, CDR2 FVKESK. Trimming took 1 base from V and 2 from J; bases not matched to a gene: 4. The CDR3 DNA sequence: TGTGCCAGCAGCCAAGGCGCGGGGGGCCCCTACGAGCAGTACTTC. Translated, it gives CASSQGAGGPYEQYF.

This clonotype was observed at least ten times. The chain couples TRBV7-9 to TRBJ2-7; D gene ambiguous. Between the trimmed V and J ends, which lost 4 bases and 0 bases, there was a span of 13 bases. Germline lookup yields CDR1 SEHNR and CDR2 FQNEAQ (reference sequence). This CDR3 spans 15 amino acids. CDR3 bases: TGTGCCAGCAGCTCCGACCGACGGAGCTCCTACGAGCAGTACTTC. Its protein is CASSSDRRSSYEQYF.

This clonotype was counted only a few times. The chain is built from TRBV7-9 and TRBJ2-1, with 12 nucleotides matching TRBD2. After removal of 5 bases from V and 8 bases from J, the junction contained 13 bases not matched to a gene. The CDR3 has 17 amino acids. CDR1 and CDR2 from the germline V gene are SEHNR and FQNEAQ (reference sequence). CDR3 amino acids: CASSPGRTSGNGDEQFF. CDR3 DNA: TGTGCCAGCAGCCCCGGGCGGACTAGCGGGAATGGGGATGAGCAGTTCTTC.

In its sample, this clonotype was seen a few times. V is TRBV6-1 and J is TRBJ2-3, with no clear D. V was pared by 0 bases and J by 5 bases, with 6 bases between. CDR3 size: 13 residues. Germline V gene data show CDR1 as MNHNS and CDR2 as SASEGT. The CDR3 here is CASSEAWGDTQYF. The CDR3, as DNA: TGTGCCAGCAGTGAAGCGTGGGGAGATACGCAGTATTTT.

Regarding this clonotype: A much more abundant neighbour one base away suggests this may be a read error. The J gene is TRBJ1-5, the V gene TRBV19, with D possibly matching TRBD1 (5 bases). The CDR3 spans 16 residues. Germline V gene lookup returns CDR1 LNHDA and CDR2 SQIVND (reference sequence). CDR3 sequence: CASSIAVGRGNRPQHF. Here the CDR3 DNA reads TGTGCCAGTAGTATTGCGGTAGGACGGGGGAATCGGCCCCAGCATTTT. The complete variable domain, with remaining parts taken from reference TRBV19 and TRBJ1-5, reads DGGITQSPKYLFRKEGQNVTLSCEQNLNHDAMYWYRQDPGQGLRLIYYSQIVNDFQKGDIAEGYSVSREKKESFPLTVTSAQKNPTAFYLCASSIAVGRGNRPQHFGDGTRLSIL.